There are a few counts of the clone carrying this T cell receptor beta chain. Antigen specificity is unknown. The data derive from a study of T-cell memory formation after mild COVID-19. General study points: Researchers found some responding clones in pre-infection memory, a sign that cross-reactive memory joined.

Amplification by 5'RACE using constant-segment primers produced TCR alpha and TCR beta cDNA libraries that carried sample barcodes and UMIs. TCRdb called the 5' RACE reads again in MiXCR, with one record for every CDR3 protein. Among about 130,000 distinct CDR3 sequences listed, about a sixth were seen once. This CDR3 spans 14 amino acids. Germline V gives CDR1 SGHRS, CDR2 YFSETQ. Trimming took 3 bases from V and 6 from J, leaving 13 bases between them. Sequenced input: PBMCs or a T cell subset sorted from them (not recorded which). The chain has TRBV5-1 and TRBJ2-1; D not resolved. The receptor's source is a man aged 18 to 29 who had mild COVID-19 (a few samples of this study predate the infection). Cell type and time point are not known. CDR3 residues: CASSWLPWGNEQFF. Here the CDR3 DNA reads TGCGCCAGCAGCTGGCTCCCATGGGGCAATGAGCAGTTCTTC.